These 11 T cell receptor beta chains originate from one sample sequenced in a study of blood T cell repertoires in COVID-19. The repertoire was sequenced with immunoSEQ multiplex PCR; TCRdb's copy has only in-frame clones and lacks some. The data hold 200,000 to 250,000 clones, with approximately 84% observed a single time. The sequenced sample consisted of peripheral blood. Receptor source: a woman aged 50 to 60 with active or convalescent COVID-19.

CDR3 coding DNA: TGTGCCAGTAGGGCGGGAGGGACAGATACGCAGTATTTT. Protein: CASRAGGTDTQYF. V usage is TRBV19 and J usage is TRBJ2-3, with 9 bases identical to TRBD2. The germline V gene encodes CDR1 LNHDA and CDR2 SQIVND (reference sequence). CDR3 size: 13 residues. V was pared by 6 bases and J by 3 bases, with 1 base of the junction left unmatched. Looking up the rest from reference TRBV19 and TRBJ2-3 gives the full variable domain: DGGITQSPKYLFRKEGQNVTLSCEQNLNHDAMYWYRQDPGQGLRLIYYSQIVNDFQKGDIAEGYSVSREKKESFPLTVTSAQKNPTAFYLCASRAGGTDTQYFGPGTRLTVL.

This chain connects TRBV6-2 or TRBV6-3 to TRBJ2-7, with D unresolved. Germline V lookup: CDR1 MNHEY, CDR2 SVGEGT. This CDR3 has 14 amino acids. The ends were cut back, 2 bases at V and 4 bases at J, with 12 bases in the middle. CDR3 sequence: CASSYGLVPYEQYV. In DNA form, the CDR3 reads TGTGCCAGCAGTTACGGCCTAGTGCCTTACGAGCAGTACGTC.

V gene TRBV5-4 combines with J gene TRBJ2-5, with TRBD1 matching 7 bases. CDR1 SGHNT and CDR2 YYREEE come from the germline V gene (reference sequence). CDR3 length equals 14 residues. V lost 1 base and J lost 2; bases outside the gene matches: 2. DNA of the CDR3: TGTGCCAGCAGCTTGAGGGGGCCACAAGAGACCCAGTACTTC. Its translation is CASSLRGPQETQYF.

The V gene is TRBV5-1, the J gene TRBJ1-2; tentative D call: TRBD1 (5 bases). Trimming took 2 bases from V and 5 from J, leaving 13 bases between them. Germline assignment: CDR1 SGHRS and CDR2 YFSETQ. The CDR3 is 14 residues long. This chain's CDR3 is CASSFVGQGYGYTF. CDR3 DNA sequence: TGCGCCAGCAGCTTCGTAGGTCAGGGATATGGCTACACCTTC.

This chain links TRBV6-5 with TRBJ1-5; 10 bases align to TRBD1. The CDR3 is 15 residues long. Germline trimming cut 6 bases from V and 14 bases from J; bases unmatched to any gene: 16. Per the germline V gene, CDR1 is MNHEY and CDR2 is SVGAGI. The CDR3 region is CASSDLTGGPLHEHF. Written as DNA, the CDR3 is TGTGCCAGCAGCGACCTGACAGGGGGCCCCTTACACGAGCATTTT.

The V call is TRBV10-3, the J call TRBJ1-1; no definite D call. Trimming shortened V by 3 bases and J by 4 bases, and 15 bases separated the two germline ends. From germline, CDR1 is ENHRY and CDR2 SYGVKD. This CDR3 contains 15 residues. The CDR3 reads CAISDTKTLTTEAFF. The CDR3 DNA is TGTGCCATCAGTGACACAAAGACACTGACCACTGAAGCTTTCTTT.

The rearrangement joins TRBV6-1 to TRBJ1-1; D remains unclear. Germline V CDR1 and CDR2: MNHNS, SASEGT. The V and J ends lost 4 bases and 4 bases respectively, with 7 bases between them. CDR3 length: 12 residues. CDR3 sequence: CASSGGSTEAFF. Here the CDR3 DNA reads TGTGCCAGCAGTGGTGGTAGCACTGAAGCTTTCTTT.

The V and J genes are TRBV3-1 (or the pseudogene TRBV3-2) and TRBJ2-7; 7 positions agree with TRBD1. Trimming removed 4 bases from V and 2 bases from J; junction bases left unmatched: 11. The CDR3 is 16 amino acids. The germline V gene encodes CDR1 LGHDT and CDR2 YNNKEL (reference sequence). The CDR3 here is CASSPKRGPATYEQYV. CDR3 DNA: TGTGCCAGCAGCCCGAAAAGGGGGCCTGCCACCTACGAGCAGTACGTC.

CDR3 sequence reads: CASSTGGGGQFF. CDR3 sequence (DNA): TGTGCCAGCAGCACCGGGGGGGGCGGGCAGTTCTTC. The chain links TRBV6-2 or TRBV6-3 to TRBJ2-1, with 8 bases that match TRBD2. This CDR3 comprises 12 residues. Germline assignment: CDR1 MNHEY and CDR2 SVGEGT. J lost 12 bases, V lost 6 bases, and 7 bases had no gene match.

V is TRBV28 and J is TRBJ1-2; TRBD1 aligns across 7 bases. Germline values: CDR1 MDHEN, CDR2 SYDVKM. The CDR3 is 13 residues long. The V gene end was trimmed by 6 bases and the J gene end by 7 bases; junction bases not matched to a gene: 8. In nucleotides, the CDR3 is TGTGCCAGCAGCTCCCTAGGGGGCATTGGCTACACCTTC. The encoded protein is CASSSLGGIGYTF.

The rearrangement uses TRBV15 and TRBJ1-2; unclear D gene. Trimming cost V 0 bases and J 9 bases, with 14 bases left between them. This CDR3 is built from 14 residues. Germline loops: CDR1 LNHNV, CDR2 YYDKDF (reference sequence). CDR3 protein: CATSREAFGESYTF. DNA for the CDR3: TGTGCCACCAGCAGAGAGGCCTTCGGGGAGAGCTACACCTTC.